This is a list of T cell receptor beta chains from one sample in a study of T cell clones after liver transplantation. Clones were read by immunoSEQ multiplex PCR, and TCRdb kept only the in-frame ones, dropping some. This table has 45,000 to 60,000 clones, around 85% appearing once. The sample here was CD8+ T cells from blood, taken 12 months after liver transplant. The receptor set was obtained from a human patient who received a liver transplant. Some T cells here may be from the graft donor. Each CDR3 is given with its conserved first and last residue.

j_call v_call cdr3_aa
TRBJ2-3 TRBV4-2 CASSQDRVDTQYF
TRBJ1-1 TRBV4-3 CASSPGYEGNTEAFF
TRBJ2-3 TRBV7-9 CASSPPRMGTDTQYF
TRBJ1-2 TRBV7-9 CASSFTDPLGGYTF
TRBJ2-7 TRBV27 CASSLSIFGTRPYEQYF
TRBJ1-5 TRBV6-6 CASSYGSSNQPQHF
TRBJ2-4 TRBV7-9 CASSPPTGGRDDIQYF
TRBJ1-1 TRBV7-8 CASSYRTENEAFF
TRBJ2-7 TRBV13 CVSSLTGNYEQYF
TRBJ1-2 TRBV15 CATSRDRRGYGYTF
TRBJ1-3 TRBV5-1 CASSAGTGRGNTIYF
TRBJ2-1 TRBV28 CASSSRTSGTLNEQFF
TRBJ2-1 TRBV4-3 CASSLRDKGSYNEQFF
TRBJ2-7 TRBV28 CASSPRLAAYEQYF
TRBJ2-7 TRBV25-1 CASSARLAGEAEQYF
TRBJ2-7 TRBV19 CASSIGLPYEQYF
TRBJ1-2 TRBV2 CASLTGGGYTF